This T cell receptor (beta chain) was found in a study of cytomegalovirus exposure and HLA in healthy donors. Across the study: Sequencing of 150 million to 200 million T cells in an earlier analysis found under 120 million unique TCR beta sequences.

13 Jbeta primers and 60 Vbeta primers were used for the PCR. Libraries were prepared by immunoSEQ multiplex PCR; TCRdb keeps only in-frame clonotypes and omits some of them. Here the sample spans some 150,000 clones, about 79% being singletons. Trimming took off 10 bases at V and 7 bases at J, with 17 bases between the two ends. Germline lookup yields CDR1 MNHNS and CDR2 SASEGT. This CDR3 region has 14 residues. Donors sampled were nominally healthy, though unrecorded immune exposures were likely. The rearrangement joins TRBV6-1 to TRBJ1-6, with D unresolved. This TCR was sampled from a woman aged 45-65 years in good health and CMV-seronegative. Sequenced: PBMCs. DNA of the CDR3: TGTGCCACCGATTGGTCACAGACCAATTCACCCCTCCACTTT. It specifies CATDWSQTNSPLHF.